The 5 T cell receptor beta chains below come from one sample, sequenced in a study of T cells in women clearing cervical HPV infection. Profiled with immunoSEQ multiplex PCR; TCRdb holds only in-frame clones, not every one. The table gives 25,000 to 35,000 clones; the top ten clones make up around 18% of it. Specimen: blood buffy coat. Receptors were obtained from a woman aged 18-70 years with a cervical HPV16 infection that either progressed to CIN3+ or cleared (not recorded which).

Worth noting for this clone: The CDR3 end is not reached by the read, which stops 3 residues before it; the germline J gene fills it in. The chain combines TRBV19 with TRBJ2-1; 13 positions agree with TRBD2. The germline gives CDR1 LNHDA, CDR2 SQIVND (reference sequence). This CDR3 comprises 15 residues. V trimming: 3 bases; J trimming: 7 bases; junction bases outside the gene matches: 3. This CDR3 reads CASSIRTSGGNEQFF. The CDR3 DNA, read in part, is TGTGCCAGTAGTATCCGGACTAGCGGGGGAAATGAG.

With regard to this clone: The CDR3 end lies 3 residues beyond the end of the read and is filled in from the germline J gene. This chain links TRBV11-3 with TRBJ1-2; D possibly corresponds to TRBD1 (6 bases). Germline-derived CDR1 and CDR2 are SGHNT and YENEEA. The CDR3 loop spans 14 amino acids. The sequenced CDR3 bases are TGTGCCAGCAGCCGCGACGGGGGGCTTGGGGGC. It translates to CASSRDGGLGG. The full CDR3 sequence reads CASSRDGGLGGYTF. The entire variable domain, with the rest obtained from reference TRBV11-3 and TRBJ1-2, is as follows: EAGVVQSPRYKIIEKKQPVAFWCNPISGHNTLYWYLQNLGQGPELLIRYENEEAVDDSQLPKDRFSAERLKGVDSTLKIQPAELGDSAVYLCASSRDGGLGGYTFGSGTRLTVV.

Points on this clone: The CDR3 is cut off 3 residues early in the read; its end comes from the germline J gene. The rearrangement uses TRBV30 and TRBJ2-7, with a tentative D call TRBD1 (5 bases). Trimming took off 3 bases at V and 4 bases at J, with 16 bases between the two ends. Germline values: CDR1 GTSNPN, CDR2 SVGIG (reference sequence). The CDR3 runs to 14 residues. The part of the CDR3 DNA that was read is TGTGCCTGGAGGGCCGCAGGGCAACGATACGAG. Translation: CAWRAAGQRYE. The whole CDR3 reads CAWRAAGQRYEQYF.

Turning to this clone: The DNA ends 3 residues before the CDR3 does, and the rest of the CDR3 is filled in from the germline J gene. This chain joins TRBV2 and TRBJ2-3; weak D call: TRBD2 (5 bases). Germline V gene data show CDR1 as SNHLY and CDR2 as FYNNEI. The CDR3 is 14 amino acids. V was trimmed by 7 bases and J by 2 bases, leaving 13 bases between them. The part of the CDR3 DNA that was read is TGTGCCAGCACGCCTAGCAGATTCACAGATACG. Protein product: CASTPSRFTDT. The full CDR3 protein reads CASTPSRFTDTQYF.

Notes on this clone: The read finishes 3 residues shy of the CDR3 end, and the germline J gene is used to complete it. The rearrangement joins TRBV2 to TRBJ2-5; tentatively, D is TRBD1 (5 bases). The germline V gene encodes CDR1 SNHLY and CDR2 FYNNEI. The V end was cut by 5 bases, the J end by 4 bases, with 14 bases between. This CDR3 contains 14 residues. CDR3 DNA (partial): TGTGCCAGCAGTCCACCAGGGCTTCCAGAGACC. Translating it yields CASSPPGLPET. The CDR3 in its entirety is CASSPPGLPETQYF.